This T cell receptor beta chain originates from a study of shared clonotypes between healthy human individuals. Study summary: Sampling drew on donors who were a couple of women and a few men aged 18 to 49.

On this clone itself: The antigen remains unidentified.

Findings and limits, study-wide: Naive subsets generally exceeded memory subsets in estimated richness.

The protocol was immunoSEQ multiplex PCR, while the TCRdb copy is restricted to in-frame clones and leaves out a portion. The table includes about 1,500,000 clones, more than 95% detected once. Sequences were obtained from naive CD4+ T cells sorted from blood. Noted subset: CD45RA+ positively selected. The receptor was derived from a man aged 25 to 40 in good health.

CDR3 DNA sequence: TGTGCCAGTAGACCCGTGGAAGGGGATGTCGGAGATACGCAGTATTTT. Protein product: CASRPVEGDVGDTQYF. The chain links TRBV19 to TRBJ2-3; perhaps TRBD1 as D (5 bases). V lost 6 bases and J 5 bases, leaving 21 bases between the germline ends. In germline, CDR1 is LNHDA, CDR2 SQIVND (reference sequence). This CDR3 has 16 amino acids.